Below are 13 T cell receptor beta chains sequenced from a single sample in a study of blood T cell repertoires in COVID-19 (dated by TCRdb to the early 2020s). Receptors were amplified or captured by the immunoSEQ multiplex PCR assay. TCRdb took over this immuneACCESS table, retaining in-frame rearrangements with V and J assigned. Such tables are incomplete; in checked studies, under half of the missing clones stem from an unresolved V gene, and the remainder is unexplained. The sample table contains around 260,000 clones; only one count was recorded for over 75% of them. Roughly 15% of the sample lies in the top ten. Input material: peripheral blood. The receptors originated from a human donor in a cohort sampled during active COVID-19.

The J gene is TRBJ2-2, the V gene TRBV4-2; 15 bases agree with TRBD2. V lost 1 base, J lost 6 bases, and 3 bases stayed unmatched. In germline, CDR1 is LGHNA, CDR2 YNFKEQ. The CDR3 sequence is 17 residues long. The CDR3 region has the DNA TGTGCCAGCAGCCAAGGGTGGACTAGCGGGAGGGCCGGGGAGCTGTTTTTT. Translated: CASSQGWTSGRAGELFF.

The V and J genes are TRBV7-8 and TRBJ2-2, with 7 bases identical to TRBD1. Germline V gene sequence: CDR1 SGHVS, CDR2 FQNEAQ. Losses at the gene ends were 5 bases for V and 5 bases for J; bases not matched to a gene: 8. CDR3 length: 15 residues. CDR3 protein: CASSLRGSGTGELFF. In DNA, the CDR3 is TGTGCCAGCAGCCTCAGGGGGAGTGGAACCGGGGAGCTGTTTTTT.

This sequence joins TRBV19 and TRBJ2-1; 7 nucleotides align to TRBD2. This CDR3 spans 17 amino acids. V gave up 7 bases and J gave up 7 bases; unmatched junction bases: 19. From germline, CDR1 is LNHDA and CDR2 SQIVND (reference sequence). CDR3 sequence (DNA): TGTGCCAGTATTGTGAGTCTCGGGCTAGCGGACCGAAATGAGCAGTTCTTC. This codes for CASIVSLGLADRNEQFF.

The chain joins TRBV4-3 to TRBJ1-1; D is uncertain. Trimming stripped 1 base from V and 4 bases from J, with 10 bases between. The CDR3 length is 14 residues. Germline V gene lookup returns CDR1 LGHNA and CDR2 YSLEER. In DNA, the CDR3 is TGCGCCAGCAGCCAAGCGATCCGGGGCACTGAAGCTTTCTTT. The encoded protein is CASSQAIRGTEAFF.

The V gene is TRBV7-8, the J gene TRBJ1-1; TRBD1 matches 10 bases. Per the germline V gene, CDR1 is SGHVS and CDR2 is FQNEAQ. This CDR3 region has 15 residues. V lost 1 base and J lost 9; bases outside the gene matches: 8. The CDR3 is CASSLVDRGGFKAFF. CDR3 sequence (DNA): TGTGCCAGCAGCTTAGTGGACAGGGGGGGGTTCAAAGCTTTCTTT. The full variable domain, rest sourced from reference TRBV7-8 and TRBJ1-1, is GAGVSQSPRYKVAKRGQDVALRCDPISGHVSLFWYQQALGQGPEFLTYFQNEAQLDKSGLPSDRFFAERPEGSVSTLKIQRTQQEDSAVYLCASSLVDRGGFKAFFGQGTRLTVV.

The V and J genes are TRBV29-1 and TRBJ2-3, with 10 bases that match TRBD2. V shed 7 bases and J 3 bases; nucleotides not matched to a gene: 13. The germline gives CDR1 SQVTM, CDR2 ANQGSEA. CDR3 length equals 16 residues. The DNA of the CDR3 is TGCAGCGCAGCGGGAGGGCCTGGGGAGCCGACAGATACGCAGTATTTT. It is translated as CSAAGGPGEPTDTQYF.

The V call is TRBV24-1, the J call TRBJ1-2; D might be TRBD1 (5 bases). There are 13 residues in the CDR3. Germline V gives CDR1 KGHDR, CDR2 SFDVKD. The germline V and J ends were trimmed by 8 bases and 3 bases, with 12 bases remaining between them. CDR3 amino acids: CATNSTRDYGYTF. Written as DNA, the CDR3 is TGTGCCACCAATTCCACCAGGGACTATGGCTACACCTTC.

The chain is built from TRBV6-6 and TRBJ2-7, with a possible D match to TRBD1 (6 bases). V shed 6 bases and J shed 2 bases, with 14 bases lying between them. The CDR3 is 14 residues long. Germline V lookup: CDR1 MNHNY, CDR2 SVGAGI (reference sequence). CDR3 sequence reads: CASRGRQGPYEQYF. The CDR3 coding sequence is TGTGCCAGCAGGGGTAGGCAGGGGCCCTACGAGCAGTACTTC.

The rearrangement uses TRBV18 and TRBJ2-1, with 8 bases aligning to TRBD2. This CDR3 has 15 amino acids. The germline V gene has CDR1 KGHSH and CDR2 LQKENI. The junction had 7 bases not matched to a gene; V was cut back by 2 bases and J by 7 bases. CDR3 nucleotides: TGTGCCAGCTCACCAGGGACGGGAGGGACGAATGAGCAGTTCTTC. This codes for CASSPGTGGTNEQFF. The variable domain in full, with the rest retrieved from reference TRBV18 and TRBJ2-1, is NAGVMQNPRHLVRRRGQEARLRCSPMKGHSHVYWYRQLPEEGLKFMVYLQKENIIDESGMPKERFSAEFPKEGPSILRIQQVVRGDSAAYFCASSPGTGGTNEQFFGPGTRLTVL.

The rearrangement uses TRBV7-9 and TRBJ1-2; D gene uncertain. Germline V lookup: CDR1 SEHNR, CDR2 FQNEAQ (reference sequence). The CDR3 contains 12 residues. V lost 6 bases, J lost 4 bases, and 9 bases lay in between. CDR3 coding DNA: TGTGCCAGCAGTCCCTTCGGCTATGGCTACACCTTC. This encodes CASSPFGYGYTF.

This sequence joins TRBV27 and TRBJ2-1; TRBD2 matches at 14 bases. V lost 6 bases to trimming and J lost 5 bases; unmatched junction nucleotides: 15. Germline assignment: CDR1 MNHEY and CDR2 SMNVEV (reference sequence). This CDR3 has 19 amino acids. This CDR3 is CASSLRLTSGRALNNEQFF. CDR3 coding DNA: TGTGCCAGCAGCTTACGCCTGACTAGCGGGAGGGCCCTGAACAATGAGCAGTTCTTC.

V usage is TRBV5-1 and J usage is TRBJ2-1, with TRBD2 matching 7 bases. The V and J ends lost 1 base and 3 bases, in that order; junction bases with no gene match: 4. Germline V gives CDR1 SGHRS, CDR2 YFSETQ. This CDR3 spans 15 amino acids. CDR3 DNA: TGCGCCAGCAGCTTGACTAGCGTGAGCTACAATGAGCAGTTCTTC. Residues: CASSLTSVSYNEQFF.

The rearrangement joins TRBV23-1 to TRBJ1-2; D may be TRBD1 (5 bases). TRBV23-1 is an ORF, and what it does is uncertain. The V end was cut by 2 bases, the J end by 4 bases, with 23 bases between. The CDR3 has 18 amino acids. Here the CDR3 reads CASSQRRRDFSSSYGYTF. In DNA form, the CDR3 reads TGCGCCAGCAGTCAACGACGGAGGGACTTCAGCTCTTCCTATGGCTACACCTTC.